One sample yielded the 17 T cell receptor beta chains listed below, sequenced in a study of shared clonotypes between healthy human individuals. The data were produced by immunoSEQ multiplex PCR, yet TCRdb's version contains in-frame clones alone and is incomplete. Of about 2 million clones listed, approximately 95% are singletons. CD45RO negativity and positive selection for CCR7 defined naive CD8 cells, a population that excluded terminally differentiated effector memory CD45RA+ cells. Specimen: naive CD8+ T cells sorted from blood. These receptors were collected from a man aged 18-30 years in good health.

Note on this clone: Other nucleotide sequences in the sample specify the same CDR3. The chain uses TRBV30 and TRBJ1-1, with D unresolved. CDR1 GTSNPN and CDR2 SVGIG come from the germline V gene (reference sequence). The V and J ends lost 0 bases and 3 bases respectively, with 5 bases between them. The CDR3 spans 12 residues. The CDR3 loop reads CAWSVPYTEAFF. CDR3 DNA sequence: TGTGCCTGGAGTGTTCCGTACACTGAAGCTTTCTTT.

The V and J genes are TRBV10-3 and TRBJ1-2; D ambiguous. This CDR3 has 12 residues. The V and J ends lost 2 bases and 6 bases respectively, with 7 bases between them. Germline V gives CDR1 ENHRY, CDR2 SYGVKD. CDR3 coding DNA: TGTGCCATCAGTGAGGTGAGGGATGGCTACACCTTC. This encodes CAISEVRDGYTF.

V is TRBV11-2 and J is TRBJ2-5, with TRBD2 matching 11 bases. After removal of 1 base from V and 4 bases from J, the junction contained 8 bases not matched to a gene. Germline lookup yields CDR1 SGHAT and CDR2 FQNNGV. The length of the CDR3 is 17 residues. The CDR3 DNA is TGTGCCAGCAGCTTAGTTACTCTACTAGCGGGAGCAGAGACCCAGTACTTC. It translates to CASSLVTLLAGAETQYF. Supplemented by reference TRBV11-2 and TRBJ2-5, the full variable domain reads EAGVAQSPRYKIIEKRQSVAFWCNPISGHATLYWYQQILGQGPKLLIQFQNNGVVDDSQLPKDRFSAERLKGVDSTLKIQPAKLEDSAVYLCASSLVTLLAGAETQYFGPGTRLLVL.

CDR3 amino acids: CARSRGVRASETQYF. DNA for the CDR3: TGTGCCAGAAGCAGGGGGGTCAGGGCGAGTGAGACCCAGTACTTC. This chain links TRBV7-5 with TRBJ2-5. TRBV7-5 is classified as a pseudogene. The CDR3 totals 15 residues.

This rearrangement joins TRBV6-6 to TRBJ2-2, with D unclear. Trimming took 4 bases from V and 5 from J, leaving 14 bases between them. Germline values: CDR1 MNHNY, CDR2 SVGAGI (reference sequence). There are 15 residues in the CDR3. CDR3 coding DNA: TGTGCCAGCAGTTCCCTCGAAGTAAGGACCGGGGAGCTGTTTTTT. This encodes CASSSLEVRTGELFF.

The chain links TRBV29-1 to TRBJ2-1; 8 nucleotides match TRBD2. This CDR3 region has 16 residues. J gave up 0 bases and V 1 base, and 5 bases lay outside the gene matches. Germline CDR1 is SQVTM and CDR2 is ANQGSEA. The CDR3 loop is CSVEGFSGTSYNEQFF. CDR3 nucleotides: TGCAGCGTTGAAGGCTTTAGCGGGACCTCCTACAATGAGCAGTTCTTC.

V and J are TRBV6-5 and TRBJ2-7; 8 bases match TRBD1. CDR3 length: 15 residues. The J segment lost 3 bases and the V segment lost 5 bases, leaving 9 bases of the junction unmatched. The germline V gene has CDR1 MNHEY and CDR2 SVGAGI. As DNA, the CDR3 is TGTGCCAGCAGTCCTCCAGGGACAGGCTACTACGAGCAGTACTTC. Protein: CASSPPGTGYYEQYF.

V is TRBV27 and J is TRBJ2-3; D gene ambiguous. V lost 6 bases and J 6 bases, leaving 13 bases between the germline ends. Germline V lookup: CDR1 MNHEY, CDR2 SMNVEV (reference sequence). The CDR3 has 13 residues. In DNA form, the CDR3 reads TGTGCCAGCAGAGCTCTAGGCTGGGATACGCAGTATTTT. It codes for CASRALGWDTQYF.

About this clone: A read error may produce the germline difference seen at one junction end. V usage is TRBV7-7 and J usage is TRBJ2-7, with D unresolved. This CDR3 region has 16 residues. Germline V gene lookup returns CDR1 SSHAT and CDR2 FNYEAQ (reference sequence). The CDR3 sequence is CASSPNAGSLIYEQYF. CDR3 nucleotide sequence: TGTGCTAGCAGCCCCAACGCCGGGTCCCTTATCTACGAGCAGTACTTC. Full variable domain (rest looked up from reference TRBV7-7 and TRBJ2-7): GAGVSQSPRYKVTKRGQDVTLRCDPISSHATLYWYQQALGQGPEFLTYFNYEAQPDKSGLPSDRFSAERPEGSISTLTIQRTEQRDSAMYRCASSPNAGSLIYEQYFGPGTRLTVT.

The chain recombines TRBV4-1 with TRBJ2-7; weak D call: TRBD2 (5 bases). From germline, CDR1 is MGHRA and CDR2 YSYEKL. CDR3 length: 13 amino acids. V was trimmed by 0 bases and J by 11 bases, leaving 14 bases between them. CDR3 nucleotide sequence: TGCGCCAGCAGCCAAGATCGGCAGTGGGGAGAGTACTTC. Translated: CASSQDRQWGEYF.

The V and J genes are TRBV28 and TRBJ1-4; D possibly corresponds to TRBD1 (5 bases). Germline CDR1 MDHEN, CDR2 SYDVKM. Deletions cut 5 bases from V and 3 bases from J, with 13 bases between. This CDR3 contains 15 residues. The CDR3 DNA follows: TGTGCCAGCAGTCGCCGGGACCTCGCTAATGAAAAACTGTTTTTT. Translation gives CASSRRDLANEKLFF.

The chain links TRBV7-9 to TRBJ2-7, with 8 bases fitting TRBD1. Unmatched junction bases numbered 3, after V lost 4 bases and J lost 4 bases. This CDR3 region has 13 residues. In germline, CDR1 is SEHNR, CDR2 FQNEAQ (reference sequence). The CDR3 is CASSSGQEYEQYF. DNA of the CDR3: TGTGCCAGCAGCTCGGGACAGGAATACGAGCAGTACTTC.

The chain links TRBV4-2 to TRBJ1-2; 9 nucleotides agree with TRBD1. CDR3 size: 15 residues. V lost 4 bases to trimming and J lost 4 bases; unmatched junction nucleotides: 7. The V gene's germline CDR1 is LGHNA and CDR2 YNFKEQ. CDR3 in amino acids: CASSPLPGQGYGYTF. CDR3 sequence (DNA): TGTGCCAGCAGCCCCCTACCGGGACAGGGCTATGGCTACACCTTC.

This clone was seen once. The chain employs TRBV28 and TRBJ2-6; 9 nucleotides align to TRBD1. This CDR3 comprises 22 residues. Germline CDR1 MDHEN, CDR2 SYDVKM. The V and J ends lost 4 bases and 0 bases, in that order; junction bases with no gene match: 19. The chain's CDR3 is CASSWGEGIRDRASSGANVLTF. CDR3 DNA sequence: TGTGCCAGCAGTTGGGGCGAAGGTATAAGGGACAGGGCCTCCTCTGGGGCCAACGTCCTGACTTTC.

The rearrangement links TRBV14 to TRBJ2-1; TRBD2 aligns across 9 bases. Germline CDR1 reads SGHDN; CDR2 reads FVKESK. The CDR3 loop spans 17 amino acids. J was trimmed by 1 base and V by 0 bases; bases with no gene match: 4. CDR3 protein: CASSQDLGLASYNEQFF. The DNA for the CDR3 is TGTGCCAGCAGCCAAGATCTGGGACTAGCATCCTACAATGAGCAGTTCTTC.

The chain joins TRBV5-6 to TRBJ2-1; 9 nucleotides agree with TRBD2. J was trimmed by 3 bases and V by 0 bases; bases with no gene match: 7. The CDR3 sequence is 17 residues long. Germline V gives CDR1 SGHDT, CDR2 YYEEEE. Here the CDR3 reads CASSLGGGRAFYNEQFF. Here the CDR3 DNA reads TGTGCCAGCAGCTTGGGTGGCGGGAGGGCGTTCTACAATGAGCAGTTCTTC.

The chain links TRBV5-5 to TRBJ2-2; TRBD1 or TRBD2 may be the D gene (5 bases each). Trimming removed 2 bases at V and 4 bases at J, with 9 bases between. The germline V gene encodes CDR1 SGHKS and CDR2 YYEKEE (reference sequence). The CDR3 loop spans 14 amino acids. For the CDR3, the DNA is TGTGCCAGCAGCTTACCGGGACGCACCGGGGAGCTGTTTTTT. Protein sequence: CASSLPGRTGELFF.